A single sample gave rise to the 19 T cell receptor beta chains below, sequenced in a study of blood T cell repertoires in COVID-19. The repertoire was sequenced with immunoSEQ multiplex PCR; TCRdb's copy has only in-frame clones and lacks some. The sample holds roughly 150,000 clones, 82% seen once. The material sequenced was peripheral blood. The source of these receptors is a human donor with acute or convalescent COVID-19. The donor label of this sample is uncertain.

The sample holds many counts of this clone. The chain has TRBV2 and TRBJ2-4; TRBD2 matches 7 bases. In germline, CDR1 is SNHLY, CDR2 FYNNEI. This CDR3 contains 12 residues. The CDR3 sequence: CGGGAHKNIQYF. CDR3 in DNA: TGTGGGGGGGGAGCCCACAAAAACATTCAGTACTTC.

This clone was counted only a few times. This chain connects TRBV7-8 to TRBJ2-7; D remains unclear. Trimming cost V 4 bases and J 2 bases, with 12 bases left between them. There are 14 residues in the CDR3. Germline V gene lookup returns CDR1 SGHVS and CDR2 FQNEAQ. The CDR3 bases are TGTGCCAGCAGCTGGCAGAACCCCGCCTACGAGCAGTACTTC. Translated, it gives CASSWQNPAYEQYF.

The V gene is TRBV6-5, the J gene TRBJ1-3, with 8 bases identical to TRBD1. Germline V gene data show CDR1 as MNHEY and CDR2 as SVGAGI. J gave up 7 bases and V 6 bases, and 8 bases lay outside the gene matches. The CDR3 spans 14 residues. The CDR3 coding sequence is TGTGCCAGCAGGCCGGGACAGGCCGGTAACACCATATATTTT. Its translation is CASRPGQAGNTIYF.

This chain connects TRBV10-1 to TRBJ1-2; D is unclear. Trimming removed 2 bases from V and 0 bases from J, with 16 bases in between. The germline CDR1 and CDR2 sequences are WNHNN and SYGVQD (reference sequence). The CDR3 runs to 17 residues. CDR3 in DNA: TGCGCCAGCAGTGAGAGCGGCCGCGGCTTGGCTAACTATGGCTACACCTTC. Translating it yields CASSESGRGLANYGYTF.

The chain uses TRBV7-9 and TRBJ1-3; D is uncertain. Germline lookup yields CDR1 SEHNR and CDR2 FQNEAQ (reference sequence). The CDR3 sequence is 14 residues long. Trimming took 4 bases from V and 2 from J, leaving 9 bases between them. The chain's CDR3 is CASSSGRTGNTIYF. The CDR3 bases are TGTGCCAGCAGCTCGGGTAGGACTGGAAACACCATATATTTT.

This chain links TRBV6-6 with TRBJ1-5; a possible D gene is TRBD1 (5 bases). This CDR3 has 14 amino acids. Trimming removed 2 bases at V and 5 bases at J, with 10 bases between. CDR1 is MNHNY, CDR2 SVGAGI, per germline (reference sequence). The CDR3 loop is CASSYDSPDQPQHF. The DNA of the CDR3 is TGTGCCAGCAGTTACGACAGCCCCGATCAGCCCCAGCATTTT.

CDR3 residues: CAISDDRVITEAFF. CDR3 bases: TGTGCCATCAGTGACGACAGGGTTATAACTGAAGCTTTCTTT. This chain uses TRBV10-3 with TRBJ1-1, with TRBD1 matching over 7 bases. In germline, CDR1 is ENHRY, CDR2 SYGVKD. With V trimmed by 3 bases and J by 5 bases, 6 bases remained unmatched. The CDR3 loop spans 14 amino acids.

The chain is built from TRBV7-2 and TRBJ2-2; 9 nucleotides align to TRBD2. The CDR3 has 15 residues. In germline, CDR1 is SGHTA, CDR2 FQGNSA. Trimming removed 5 bases from V and 8 bases from J; junction bases left unmatched: 9. The CDR3 region has the DNA TGTGCCAGCAGCCTCCTGAGCGGGGGGACGGGGGAGCTGTTTTTT. The encoded protein is CASSLLSGGTGELFF.

There are a few counts of this clone. V gene TRBV4-1 combines with J gene TRBJ2-1; D is uncertain. V lost 0 bases to trimming and J lost 5 bases, with 8 bases between them. CDR1 is MGHRA, CDR2 YSYEKL, per germline. The CDR3 covers 14 residues. The CDR3 DNA sequence: TGCGCCAGCAGCCAAGATCGTGGAGACAATGAGCAGTTCTTC. Its protein product is CASSQDRGDNEQFF.

The chain uses TRBV6-5 and TRBJ1-3, with D uncertain. The V end was cut by 6 bases, the J end by 0 bases, with 9 bases between. The germline CDR1 and CDR2 sequences are MNHEY and SVGAGI. The CDR3 has 14 amino acids. CDR3 loop: CASRRKLSGNTIYF. The CDR3 DNA reads as TGTGCCAGCAGGCGTAAACTCTCTGGAAACACCATATATTTT.

In its sample, this clone was seen once. The V gene is TRBV14, the J gene TRBJ2-3; 8 positions match TRBD1. The CDR3 spans 14 residues. The V segment lost 4 bases and the J segment 3 bases; nucleotides outside the gene matches: 3. The V gene's germline CDR1 is SGHDN and CDR2 FVKESK. CDR3 sequence: CASSPWTGTDTQYF. The CDR3 DNA is TGTGCCAGCAGCCCGTGGACAGGGACAGATACGCAGTATTTT. Looking up the rest from reference TRBV14 and TRBJ2-3 gives the full variable domain: EAGVTQFPSHSVIEKGQTVTLRCDPISGHDNLYWYRRVMGKEIKFLLHFVKESKQDESGMPNNRFLAERTGGTYSTLKVQPAELEDSGVYFCASSPWTGTDTQYFGPGTRLTVL.

The CDR3 loop reads CSAQQGTYGYTF. The CDR3 DNA reads TGCAGCGCACAACAGGGGACCTATGGCTACACCTTC. The chain joins TRBV29-1 to TRBJ1-2; 7 nucleotides line up with TRBD1. CDR3 length: 12 residues. Germline CDR1 SQVTM, CDR2 ANQGSEA. The J segment lost 4 bases and the V segment lost 7 bases, leaving 6 bases of the junction unmatched.

The gene calls are TRBV9 and TRBJ1-2; maybe TRBD1 (5 bases). Trimming stripped 4 bases from V and 4 bases from J, with 20 bases between. Germline CDR1 SGDLS, CDR2 YYNGEE. This CDR3 is built from 16 residues. The CDR3 here is CASSRQSPARVYGYTF. DNA of the CDR3: TGTGCCAGCAGCCGACAGTCCCCCGCTCGAGTCTATGGCTACACCTTC.

This chain uses TRBV10-2 with TRBJ2-2; TRBD1 matches at 7 bases. V shed 8 bases, J shed 4 bases, and the junction held 7 bases outside the gene matches. Germline V CDR1 and CDR2: WSHSY, SAAADI. This CDR3 has 14 residues. Here the CDR3 DNA reads TGCGCCAGCCGCCGACAGGGCATCACCGGGGAGCTGTTTTTT. This translates into CASRRQGITGELFF.

Points on this clone: Within the sample, other DNA sequences also encode this same CDR3. The chain uses TRBV6-5 and TRBJ2-7; 10 bases are a match to TRBD1. The germline V gene encodes CDR1 MNHEY and CDR2 SVGAGI. V was pared by 2 bases and J by 2 bases, with 6 bases of the junction left unmatched. The CDR3 runs 16 residues. Here the CDR3 DNA reads TGTGCCAGCAGTTACAGCCGGACAGGGGGACCCTACGAGCAGTACTTC. This translates into CASSYSRTGGPYEQYF.

The chain employs TRBV2 and TRBJ1-5; D might be TRBD1 (5 bases). The V end was cut by 5 bases, the J end by 2 bases, with 16 bases between. This CDR3 has 16 amino acids. CDR1 and CDR2 from the germline V gene are SNHLY and FYNNEI. The CDR3 sequence: CASSPPQGLRNQPQHF. The CDR3 nucleotides read TGTGCCAGCAGTCCTCCGCAGGGACTGCGCAATCAGCCCCAGCATTTT.

The chain recombines TRBV21-1 with TRBJ2-3; TRBD2, the D gene given by the table, was not confirmed from the DNA. TRBV21-1 is a pseudogene. The CDR3 contains 16 residues. The CDR3 reads CASTKLRKGGADTQYF. DNA for the CDR3: TGTGCCAGCACAAAGCTACGCAAGGGGGGGGCAGATACGCAGTATTTT.

The V gene is TRBV7-2, the J gene TRBJ1-1; TRBD1 is a possible D gene (5 bases). The CDR3 length is 15 residues. Germline V gene lookup returns CDR1 SGHTA and CDR2 FQGNSA. The germline V and J ends were trimmed by 1 base and 7 bases, with 16 bases remaining between them. As DNA, the CDR3 is TGTGCCAGCAGCTTAGTAGCAGGGCGGGGGGGTGAAGCTTTCTTT. This sequence encodes CASSLVAGRGGEAFF.

CDR3 in amino acids: CAISELAGEQYF. The CDR3, as DNA: TGTGCCATCAGTGAGCTAGCTGGCGAGCAGTACTTC. The chain is built from TRBV10-3 and TRBJ2-7, with D possibly TRBD2 on 5 matching bases. This CDR3 has 12 amino acids. The germline V and J ends were trimmed by 2 bases and 6 bases, with 8 bases remaining between them. Germline-derived CDR1 and CDR2 are ENHRY and SYGVKD.